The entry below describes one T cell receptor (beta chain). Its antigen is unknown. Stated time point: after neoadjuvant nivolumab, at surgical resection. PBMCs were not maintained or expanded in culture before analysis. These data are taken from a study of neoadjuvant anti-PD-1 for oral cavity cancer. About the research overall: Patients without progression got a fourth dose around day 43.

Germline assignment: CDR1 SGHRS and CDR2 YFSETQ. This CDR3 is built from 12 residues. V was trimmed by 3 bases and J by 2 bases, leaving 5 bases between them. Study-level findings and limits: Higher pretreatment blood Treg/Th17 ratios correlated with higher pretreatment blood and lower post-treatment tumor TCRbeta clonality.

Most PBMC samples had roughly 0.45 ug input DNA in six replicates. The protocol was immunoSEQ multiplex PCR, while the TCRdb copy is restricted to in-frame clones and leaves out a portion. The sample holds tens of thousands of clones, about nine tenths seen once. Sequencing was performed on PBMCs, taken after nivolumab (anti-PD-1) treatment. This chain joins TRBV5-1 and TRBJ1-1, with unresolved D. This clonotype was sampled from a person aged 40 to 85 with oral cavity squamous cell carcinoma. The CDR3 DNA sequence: TGCGCCAGCAGCTCCCATAACACTGAAGCTTTCTTT. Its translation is CASSSHNTEAFF.